These 23 T cell receptor beta chains originate from one sample sequenced in a study of molecular identifiers for immune sequencing clone quantification. One entry per CDR3 protein results from TCRdb running MiXCR on the PCR reads. The repertoire holds about 640,000 distinct CDR3 sequences, with 20% as singletons. Sequencing input: naive CD8+ T cells from blood, with Jurkat cell RNA spiked in. Stated subset: FACS-sorted CD8+CD4-CCR7+CD45RA+ naive T cells. Receptor source: a human donor in good health. Some libraries in this study had Jurkat cell RNA spiked in.

This sequence joins TRBV12-2 and TRBJ1-6; the listed D gene, TRBD1, was not tested against the DNA. TRBV12-2 is listed as a pseudogene. This CDR3 is 17 amino acids long. DNA of the CDR3: TGTGCAAGTCGCTTAGCGGGACGGGGGCAACGTAATTCACCCCTCCACTTT. This codes for CASRLAGRGQRNSPLHF.

Comments on this clonotype: Given a much more abundant clone one base away, this may be a read error. The chain uses TRBV6-2 or TRBV6-3 and TRBJ1-1; D might be TRBD1 (6 bases). V was shortened by 6 bases and J by 4 bases, with 18 bases between the two germline ends. Germline V lookup: CDR1 MNHEY, CDR2 SVGEGT. The length of the CDR3 is 15 residues. CDR3 region: CASRPWEGVATEAFF. CDR3 nucleotides: TGTGCCAGCAGGCCCTGGGAGGGGGTTGCCACTGAAGCTTTCTTT.

This clonotype was counted at least ten times. The gene calls are TRBV4-1 and TRBJ2-2, with D maybe TRBD1 (6 bases). The germline CDR1 and CDR2 sequences are MGHRA and YSYEKL. Between the trimmed V and J ends, which lost 4 bases and 3 bases, there was a span of 15 bases. This CDR3 comprises 16 residues. This chain's CDR3 is CASSPNGGGYTGELFF. The CDR3 nucleotides are TGCGCCAGCAGCCCAAATGGGGGCGGCTACACCGGGGAGCTGTTTTTT.

V is TRBV6-1 and J is TRBJ1-4; 7 nucleotides line up with TRBD1. In germline, CDR1 is MNHNS, CDR2 SASEGT. The CDR3 consists of 16 residues. Trimming at V came to 2 bases and at J to 0 bases, leaving 3 bases not matched to a gene. CDR3 sequence: CASSERDRATNEKLFF. The CDR3 bases are TGTGCCAGCAGTGAAAGGGACAGAGCAACTAATGAAAAACTGTTTTTT.

This clonotype was counted a few times. In DNA form, the CDR3 reads TGCGCCAGCAGCCAAGATTGGGGGGGCCAAGAGACCCAGTACTTC. This translates into CASSQDWGGQETQYF. The genes are TRBV4-1 and TRBJ2-5, with 7 bases identical to TRBD2. With 0 bases clipped from V and 1 base from J, the junction kept 2 bases outside the gene matches. Germline CDR1 and CDR2: MGHRA and YSYEKL. The CDR3 totals 15 residues.

In its sample, this clonotype was seen many times. The chain links TRBV5-1 to TRBJ2-5; a possible D gene is TRBD1 (7 bases). Germline CDR1 SGHRS, CDR2 YFSETQ. This CDR3 spans 12 amino acids. CDR3 protein: CATRGVEETQYF. In nucleotides, the CDR3 is TGCGCGACCAGGGGGGTAGAAGAGACCCAGTACTTC.

This clonotype occurred many times. The chain links TRBV4-3 to TRBJ2-6, with no clear D. The germline CDR1 and CDR2 sequences are LGHNA and YSLEER. Trimming shortened V by 1 base and J by 2 bases, and 9 bases separated the two germline ends. The CDR3 has 16 amino acids. The CDR3 DNA reads as TGCGCCAGCAGCCAAGTATTGGCAGCTGGGGCCAACGTCCTGACTTTC. Translated, it gives CASSQVLAAGANVLTF.

Ten or more counts support this clonotype. The chain carries TRBV4-3 and TRBJ2-2; D gene unclear. The CDR3 has 15 amino acids. V shed 3 bases and J shed 0 bases, with 8 bases lying between them. Per germline, CDR1 LGHNA and CDR2 YSLEER. As DNA, the CDR3 is TGCGCCAGCAGCCATCAGCTAACGAACACCGGGGAGCTGTTTTTT. This codes for CASSHQLTNTGELFF.

For this clonotype: One end of the junction does not line up with germline, which may come from a read error. V and J are TRBV19 and TRBJ1-5; D unresolved. Germline lookup yields CDR1 LNHDA and CDR2 SQIVND (reference sequence). This CDR3 has 13 residues. The CDR3 sequence is CASSLLGNRPQHF. The CDR3 coding sequence is TGTGCCAGTAGCCTTCTAGGCAATCGGCCCCAGCATTTT.

The V and J genes are TRBV29-1 and TRBJ2-7, with 8 bases fitting TRBD2. With 7 bases clipped from V and 5 bases from J, the junction kept 13 bases outside the gene matches. Germline CDR1 SQVTM, CDR2 ANQGSEA. The CDR3 is made up of 14 amino acids. This CDR3 is CSALSSGIPNEQYF. The CDR3 DNA sequence: TGCAGCGCCTTAAGTAGCGGGATCCCAAACGAGCAGTACTTC.

This clonotype was recorded many times. The genes are TRBV3-2 and TRBJ1-1; TRBD1 reflects the table's D call only, with no check against the DNA. TRBV3-2 is an annotated pseudogene. CDR3 length: 13 residues. CDR3 region: CASSVDRDPEAFF. CDR3 bases: TGTGCCAGCAGCGTGGACAGGGATCCTGAAGCTTTCTTT.

The J gene is TRBJ1-3, the V gene TRBV12-3 or TRBV12-4, with D unresolved. The CDR3 runs to 14 residues. V was shortened by 5 bases and J by 0 bases, with 8 bases between the two germline ends. The CDR3 is CASSHTSSGNTIYF. The DNA of the CDR3 is TGTGCCAGCAGTCACACCAGCTCTGGAAACACCATATATTTT.

This clonotype appeared many times. CDR3 coding DNA: TGTGCCACTGGCTTAGCGGAGGATGACACAGATACGCAGTATTTT. Its translation is CATGLAEDDTDTQYF. J is TRBJ2-3 and V is TRBV28; a possible D gene is TRBD2 (6 bases). Germline values: CDR1 MDHEN, CDR2 SYDVKM. V was clipped by 10 bases and J by 2 bases, with 19 bases between them. The CDR3 totals 15 residues.

This clonotype was seen more than once but under ten times. The CDR3 reads CASSETGIPKNIQYF. The CDR3 DNA is TGTGCCAGCAGTGAGACAGGAATCCCCAAAAACATTCAGTACTTC. The rearrangement joins TRBV28 to TRBJ2-4; maybe TRBD1 (6 bases). The germline V gene encodes CDR1 MDHEN and CDR2 SYDVKM. Trimming shortened V by 5 bases and J by 2 bases, and 13 bases separated the two germline ends. The CDR3 is 15 amino acids.

In regard to this clonotype: A clone one base away is much larger, so this may be a read error. The chain combines TRBV6-1 with TRBJ1-1; no firm D call. Germline V gene lookup returns CDR1 MNHNS and CDR2 SASEGT. CDR3 length: 14 residues. The V and J ends lost 0 bases and 4 bases respectively, with 9 bases between them. In nucleotides, the CDR3 is TGTGCCAGCAGTGAAGCGATCAGAAGCACTGAAGCTTTCTTT. Translating gives CASSEAIRSTEAFF.

This clonotype was picked up many times. This chain links TRBV29-1 with TRBJ2-5; D possibly corresponds to TRBD2 (6 bases). The CDR3 extends over 11 amino acids. CDR1 and CDR2 (germline): SQVTM, ANQGSEA. The V and J ends lost 1 base and 9 bases respectively, with 9 bases between them. The CDR3 DNA follows: TGCAGCGTTGAAGCAGGAGGGGCCCAGTACTTC. This sequence encodes CSVEAGGAQYF.

This clonotype has a handful of counts. V is TRBV21-1 and J is TRBJ2-7. TRBV21-1 is a pseudogene locus. There are 17 residues in the CDR3. As DNA, the CDR3 is TGTGCCAGCAGCAGTCGAAAAGGTTGCGGGAGCTCCTACGAGCAGTACTTC. Translating it yields CASSSRKGCGSSYEQYF.

This clonotype was observed a single time. A much larger clone lies one base from this, so it may be a read error. The chain couples TRBV2 to TRBJ2-2, with D perhaps given as TRBD1 or TRBD2 (5 bases each). CDR3 length: 13 residues. Trimming left V 9 bases short and J 3 bases short, with 11 bases between. Germline V gene lookup returns CDR1 SNHLY and CDR2 FYNNEI. The CDR3 DNA sequence: TGTGCCAGGGGGGAAAAGTACACCGGGGAGCTGTTTTTT. This codes for CARGEKYTGELFF.

This chain connects TRBV6-2 or TRBV6-3 to TRBJ2-1; either TRBD1 or TRBD2 may fit D (6 bases each). V gave up 4 bases and J gave up 9 bases, with 13 bases separating them. The germline V gene has CDR1 MNHEY and CDR2 SVGEGT. CDR3 size: 13 residues. CDR3 sequence reads: CASSSTGGFEQFF. The DNA of the CDR3 is TGTGCCAGCAGTTCTACCGGGGGCTTTGAGCAGTTCTTC.

This clonotype was counted many times. The chain combines TRBV18 with TRBJ2-3; TRBD1 or TRBD2 may be the D gene (5 bases each). The V gene's germline CDR1 is KGHSH and CDR2 LQKENI. Trimming shortened V by 3 bases and J by 2 bases, and 15 bases separated the two germline ends. This CDR3 has 16 residues. CDR3 residues: CASSPSPGASTDTQYF. CDR3 bases: TGTGCCAGCTCACCCTCCCCCGGGGCGTCCACAGATACGCAGTATTTT.

Concerning this clonotype itself: A much bigger clone sits one base away, suggesting this may be a read error. CDR3 nucleotides: TGTGCCTGCAGTTACAGTGGACAGGGGCCGGATAGCAATCAGCCCCAGCATTTT. Translated: CACSYSGQGPDSNQPQHF. This sequence joins TRBV6-6 and TRBJ1-5; 9 nucleotides match TRBD1. The CDR3 is made up of 18 amino acids. Per the germline V gene, CDR1 is MNHNY and CDR2 is SVGAGI (reference sequence).

For this clonotype: The conserved phenylalanine or tryptophan is not found at the CDR3 terminus, so this likely reflects a read error. The DNA is omitted, as the CDR3 cannot be located on it reliably, and the CDR3 follows TCRdb's listing. The chain employs TRBV12-3 or TRBV12-4 and TRBJ1-2. The CDR3 region is 13 residues in length, termini included. CDR3 sequence: CASSLTVNYGCTS.

This clonotype was observed a handful of times. V gene TRBV6-2 or TRBV6-3 combines with J gene TRBJ2-3, with TRBD2 matching 8 bases. Germline values: CDR1 MNHEY, CDR2 SVGEGT. The CDR3 runs to 16 residues. After removal of 1 base from V and 0 bases from J, the junction contained 3 bases not matched to a gene. The CDR3 loop is CASSYLSGRSTDTQYF. The CDR3 DNA is TGTGCCAGCAGTTACTTGAGCGGGAGAAGCACAGATACGCAGTATTTT.